This entry is about one TCR beta chain. V was trimmed by 5 bases and J by 1 base, leaving 15 bases between them. In germline, CDR1 is SNHLY, CDR2 FYNNEI. The CDR3 extends over 16 amino acids. The data are from a study of blood T cell repertoires in COVID-19. Study overall: Samples representing acute and convalescent COVID-19 were sourced from the United States, Italy and Spain.

Data came from immunoSEQ multiplex PCR; TCRdb stores just in-frame clones and leaves some out. The data show over 100,000 clones, with around 89% seen just once and less than 4.5% held by the top ten. The V gene is TRBV2, the J gene TRBJ1-5; D gene unclear. This TCR derives from a man between 60 and 70 years old with COVID-19, enrolled during active disease. Source material: peripheral blood. The CDR3 region is CASSILPPGSNQPQHF. As DNA, the CDR3 is TGTGCCAGCAGTATCCTCCCTCCGGGGAGCAATCAGCCCCAGCATTTT.